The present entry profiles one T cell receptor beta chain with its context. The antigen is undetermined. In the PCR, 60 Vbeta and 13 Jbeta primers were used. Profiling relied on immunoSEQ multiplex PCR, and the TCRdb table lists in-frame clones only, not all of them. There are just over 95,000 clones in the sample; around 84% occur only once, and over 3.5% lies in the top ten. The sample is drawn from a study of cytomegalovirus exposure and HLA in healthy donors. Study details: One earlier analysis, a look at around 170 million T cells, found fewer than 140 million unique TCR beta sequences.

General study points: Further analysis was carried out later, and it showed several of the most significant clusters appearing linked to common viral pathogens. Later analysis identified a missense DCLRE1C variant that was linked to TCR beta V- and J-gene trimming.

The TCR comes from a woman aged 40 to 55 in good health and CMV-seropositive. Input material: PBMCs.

CDR3 coding DNA: TGTGCCTGGTCGGGACAGGGGGCTGAAATGGCCTCCTACAATGAGCAGTTCTTC. It translates to CAWSGQGAEMASYNEQFF. This chain uses TRBV30 with TRBJ2-1; TRBD1 agrees at 12 bases. J lost 0 bases, V lost 5 bases, and 11 bases had no gene match. The CDR3 consists of 18 residues. Germline CDR1 is GTSNPN and CDR2 is SVGIG (reference sequence).